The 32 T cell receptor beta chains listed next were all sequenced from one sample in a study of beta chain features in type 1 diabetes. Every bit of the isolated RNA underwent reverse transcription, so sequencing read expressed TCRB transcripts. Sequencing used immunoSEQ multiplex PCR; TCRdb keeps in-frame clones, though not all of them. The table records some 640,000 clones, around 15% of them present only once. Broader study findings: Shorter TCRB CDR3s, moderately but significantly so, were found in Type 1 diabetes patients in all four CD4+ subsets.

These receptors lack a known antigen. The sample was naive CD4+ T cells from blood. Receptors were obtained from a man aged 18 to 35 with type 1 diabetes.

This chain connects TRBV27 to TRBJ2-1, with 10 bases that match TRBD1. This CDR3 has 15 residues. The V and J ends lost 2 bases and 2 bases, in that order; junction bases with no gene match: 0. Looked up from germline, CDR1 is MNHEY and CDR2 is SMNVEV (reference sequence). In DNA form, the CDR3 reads TGTGCCAGCAGTTTAGGACAGGGGGCCTACAATGAGCAGTTCTTC. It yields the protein CASSLGQGAYNEQFF.

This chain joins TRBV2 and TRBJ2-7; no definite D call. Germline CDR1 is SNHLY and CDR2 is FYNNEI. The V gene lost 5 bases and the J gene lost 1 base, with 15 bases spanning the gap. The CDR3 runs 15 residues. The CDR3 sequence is CASSKVDGESYEQYF. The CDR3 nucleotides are TGTGCCAGCAGTAAAGTGGACGGTGAGTCCTACGAGCAGTACTTC.

Here the CDR3 DNA reads TGTGCCAGCAGCACTCCCACAACAGGGGGCAAGGCCTACAATGAGCAGTTCTTC. Amino acid sequence: CASSTPTTGGKAYNEQFF. This sequence joins TRBV5-5 and TRBJ2-1; 9 bases map to TRBD1. Per germline, CDR1 SGHKS and CDR2 YYEKEE (reference sequence). This CDR3 spans 18 amino acids. J gave up 2 bases and V 4 bases, and 13 bases lay outside the gene matches.

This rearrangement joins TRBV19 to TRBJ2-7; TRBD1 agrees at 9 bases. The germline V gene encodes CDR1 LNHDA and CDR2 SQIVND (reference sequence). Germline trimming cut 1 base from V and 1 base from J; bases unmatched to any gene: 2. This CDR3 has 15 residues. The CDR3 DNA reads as TGTGCCAGTAGTATAGTGGGGACAGGGTCCTACGAGCAGTACTTC. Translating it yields CASSIVGTGSYEQYF.

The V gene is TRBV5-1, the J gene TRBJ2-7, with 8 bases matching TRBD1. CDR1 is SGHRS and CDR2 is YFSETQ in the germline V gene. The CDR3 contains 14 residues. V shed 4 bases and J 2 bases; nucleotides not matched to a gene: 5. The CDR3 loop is CASSGQGFAYEQYF. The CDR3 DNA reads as TGCGCCAGCAGCGGACAGGGATTCGCCTACGAGCAGTACTTC.

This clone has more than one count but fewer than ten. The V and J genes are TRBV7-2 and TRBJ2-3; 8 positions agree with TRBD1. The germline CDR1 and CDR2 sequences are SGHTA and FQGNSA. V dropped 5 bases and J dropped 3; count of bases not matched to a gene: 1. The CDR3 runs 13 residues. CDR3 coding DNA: TGTGCCAGCAGCCGACAGGGGACAGATACGCAGTATTTT. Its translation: CASSRQGTDTQYF.

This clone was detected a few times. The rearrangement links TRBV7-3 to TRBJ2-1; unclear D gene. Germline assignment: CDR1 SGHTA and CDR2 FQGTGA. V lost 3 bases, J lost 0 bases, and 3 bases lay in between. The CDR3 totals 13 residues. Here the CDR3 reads CASSFNSYNEQFF. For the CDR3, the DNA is TGTGCCAGCAGCTTCAACTCCTACAATGAGCAGTTCTTC.

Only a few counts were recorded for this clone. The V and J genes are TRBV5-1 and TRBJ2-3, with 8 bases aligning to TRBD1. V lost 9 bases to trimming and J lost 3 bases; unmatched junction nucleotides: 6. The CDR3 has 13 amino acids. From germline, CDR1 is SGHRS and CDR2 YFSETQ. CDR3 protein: CATRTGSTDTQYF. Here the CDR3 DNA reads TGCGCCACCCGGACAGGGTCAACAGATACGCAGTATTTT.

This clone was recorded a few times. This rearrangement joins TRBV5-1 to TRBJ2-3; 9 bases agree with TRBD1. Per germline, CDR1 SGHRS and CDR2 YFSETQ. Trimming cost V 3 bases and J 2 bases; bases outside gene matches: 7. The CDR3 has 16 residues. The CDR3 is CASSSGRDRVTDTQYF. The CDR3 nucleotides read TGCGCCAGCAGCTCTGGACGGGACAGGGTCACAGATACGCAGTATTTT.

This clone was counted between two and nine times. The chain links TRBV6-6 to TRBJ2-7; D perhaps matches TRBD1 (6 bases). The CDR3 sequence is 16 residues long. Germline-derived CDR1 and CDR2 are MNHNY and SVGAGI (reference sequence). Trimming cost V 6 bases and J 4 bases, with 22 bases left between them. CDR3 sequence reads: CASRAATTGTSYEQYF. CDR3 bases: TGTGCCAGCAGAGCCGCGACCACAGGGACGTCTTACGAGCAGTACTTC.

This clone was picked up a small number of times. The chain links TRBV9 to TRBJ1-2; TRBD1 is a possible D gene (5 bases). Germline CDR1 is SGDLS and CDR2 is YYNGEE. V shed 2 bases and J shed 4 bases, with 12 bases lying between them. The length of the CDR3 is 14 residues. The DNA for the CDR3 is TGTGCCAGCAGCGTTGGCAGGGAGAGCTATGGCTACACCTTC. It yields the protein CASSVGRESYGYTF.

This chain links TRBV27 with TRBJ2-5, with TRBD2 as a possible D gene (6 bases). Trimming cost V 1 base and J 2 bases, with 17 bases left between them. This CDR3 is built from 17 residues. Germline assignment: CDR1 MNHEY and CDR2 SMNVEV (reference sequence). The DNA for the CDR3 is TGTGCCAGCAGTTTATTCCCCGCCGGGACTCAGCAAGAGACCCAGTACTTC. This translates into CASSLFPAGTQQETQYF.

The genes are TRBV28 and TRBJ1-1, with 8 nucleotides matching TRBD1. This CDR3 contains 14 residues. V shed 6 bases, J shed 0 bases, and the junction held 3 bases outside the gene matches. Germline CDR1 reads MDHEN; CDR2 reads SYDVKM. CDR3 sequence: CASRTGQVNTEAFF. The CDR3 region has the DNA TGTGCCAGCAGGACGGGACAGGTGAACACTGAAGCTTTCTTT.

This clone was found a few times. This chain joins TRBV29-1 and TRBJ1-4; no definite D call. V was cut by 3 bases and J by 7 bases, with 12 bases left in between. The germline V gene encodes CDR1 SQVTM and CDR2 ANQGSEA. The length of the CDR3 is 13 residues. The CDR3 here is CSVERQRGEKLFF. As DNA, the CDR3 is TGCAGCGTTGAGCGCCAGCGCGGTGAAAAACTGTTTTTT.

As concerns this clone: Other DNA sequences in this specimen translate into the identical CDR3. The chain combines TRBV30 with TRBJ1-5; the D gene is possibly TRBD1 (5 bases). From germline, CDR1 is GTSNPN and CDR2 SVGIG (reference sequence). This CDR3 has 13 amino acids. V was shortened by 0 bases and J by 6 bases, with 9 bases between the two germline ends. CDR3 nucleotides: TGTGCCTGGAGTGTAAGGGGTGGTCAGCCCCAGCATTTT. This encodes CAWSVRGGQPQHF.

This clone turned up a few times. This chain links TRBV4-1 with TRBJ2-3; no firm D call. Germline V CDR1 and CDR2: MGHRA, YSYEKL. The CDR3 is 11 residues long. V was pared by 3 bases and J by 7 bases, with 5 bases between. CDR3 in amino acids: CASSQGNTQYF. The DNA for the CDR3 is TGCGCCAGCAGCCAGGGCAATACGCAGTATTTT.

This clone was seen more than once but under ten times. The CDR3 reads CASSRAQGLNTEAFF. DNA for the CDR3: TGCGCCAGCAGCCGCGCACAGGGCCTGAACACTGAAGCTTTCTTT. The chain is built from TRBV4-1 and TRBJ1-1, with D perhaps matching TRBD1 (6 bases). Per germline, CDR1 MGHRA and CDR2 YSYEKL. Trimming left V 4 bases short and J 0 bases short, with 12 bases between. This CDR3 is built from 15 residues.

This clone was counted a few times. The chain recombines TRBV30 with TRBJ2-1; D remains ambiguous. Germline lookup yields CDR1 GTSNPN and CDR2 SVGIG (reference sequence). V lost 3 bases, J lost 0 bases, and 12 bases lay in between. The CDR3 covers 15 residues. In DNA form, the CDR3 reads TGTGCCTGGAGCGTCGAATCGGGCTCCTACAATGAGCAGTTCTTC. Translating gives CAWSVESGSYNEQFF.

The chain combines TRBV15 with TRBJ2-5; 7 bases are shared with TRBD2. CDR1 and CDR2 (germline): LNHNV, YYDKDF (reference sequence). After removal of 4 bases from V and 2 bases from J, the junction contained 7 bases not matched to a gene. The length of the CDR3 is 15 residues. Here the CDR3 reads CATSKRDSAQETQYF. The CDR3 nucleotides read TGTGCCACCAGCAAGCGGGACTCCGCTCAAGAGACCCAGTACTTC.

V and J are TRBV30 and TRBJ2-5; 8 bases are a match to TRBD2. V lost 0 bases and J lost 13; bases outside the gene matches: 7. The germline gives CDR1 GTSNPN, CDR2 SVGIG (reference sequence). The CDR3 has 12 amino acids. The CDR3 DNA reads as TGTGCCTGGAGTGTACTTAGCGGGATGACGTACTTC. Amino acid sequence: CAWSVLSGMTYF.

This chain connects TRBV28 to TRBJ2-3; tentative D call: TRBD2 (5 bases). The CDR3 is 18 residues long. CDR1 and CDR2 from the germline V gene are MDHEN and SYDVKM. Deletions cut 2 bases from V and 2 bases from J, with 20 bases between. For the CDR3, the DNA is TGTGCCAGCAGTTTAAGCGGCCTTTTGGCGGACTCCACAGATACGCAGTATTTT. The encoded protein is CASSLSGLLADSTDTQYF.

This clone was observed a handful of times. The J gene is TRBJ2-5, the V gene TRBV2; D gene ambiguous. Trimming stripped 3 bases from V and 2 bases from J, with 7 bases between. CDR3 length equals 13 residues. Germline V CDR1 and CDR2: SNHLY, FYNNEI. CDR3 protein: CASSEFPQETQYF. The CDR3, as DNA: TGTGCCAGCAGTGAGTTTCCACAAGAGACCCAGTACTTC.

CDR3 nucleotide sequence: TGTGCCAGCAGCTCGACCGGGACAGGGAGGGAAAAACTGTTTTTT. Encoded protein: CASSSTGTGREKLFF. The J gene is TRBJ1-4, the V gene TRBV7-2, with 9 positions matching TRBD1. J was trimmed by 8 bases and V by 4 bases; bases with no gene match: 8. CDR3 length: 15 residues. Germline assignment: CDR1 SGHTA and CDR2 FQGNSA.

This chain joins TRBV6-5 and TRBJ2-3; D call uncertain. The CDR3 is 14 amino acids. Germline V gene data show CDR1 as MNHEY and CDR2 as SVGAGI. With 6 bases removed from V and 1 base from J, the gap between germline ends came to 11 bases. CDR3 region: CASRPLPGTDTQYF. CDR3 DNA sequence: TGTGCCAGCAGACCCCTTCCTGGCACAGATACGCAGTATTTT.

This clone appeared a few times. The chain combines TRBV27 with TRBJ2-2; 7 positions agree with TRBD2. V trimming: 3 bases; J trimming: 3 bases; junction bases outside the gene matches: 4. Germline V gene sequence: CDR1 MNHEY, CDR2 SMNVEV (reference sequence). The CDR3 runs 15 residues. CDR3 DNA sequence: TGTGCCAGCAGTTTGGGCGGGAGCTACACCGGGGAGCTGTTTTTT. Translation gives CASSLGGSYTGELFF.

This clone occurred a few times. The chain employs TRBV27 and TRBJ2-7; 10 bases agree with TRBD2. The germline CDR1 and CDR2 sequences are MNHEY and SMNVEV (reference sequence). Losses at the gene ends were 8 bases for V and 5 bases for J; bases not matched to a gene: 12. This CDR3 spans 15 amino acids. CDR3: CASRYLSGGADEQYF. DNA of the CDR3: TGTGCCAGCCGTTACCTCAGCGGGGGGGCTGACGAGCAGTACTTC.

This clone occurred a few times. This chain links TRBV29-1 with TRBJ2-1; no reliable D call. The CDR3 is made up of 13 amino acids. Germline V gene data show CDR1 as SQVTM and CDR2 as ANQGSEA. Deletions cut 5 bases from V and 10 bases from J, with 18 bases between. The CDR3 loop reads CSVTTLASGEQFF. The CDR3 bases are TGCAGCGTTACGACACTGGCGAGTGGGGAGCAGTTCTTC.

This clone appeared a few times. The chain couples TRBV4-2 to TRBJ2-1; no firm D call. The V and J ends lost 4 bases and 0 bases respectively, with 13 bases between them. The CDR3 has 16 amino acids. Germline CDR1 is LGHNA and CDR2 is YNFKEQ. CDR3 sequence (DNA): TGTGCCAGCAGCCCGATCCCTGTTAGCTCCTACAATGAGCAGTTCTTC. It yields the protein CASSPIPVSSYNEQFF.

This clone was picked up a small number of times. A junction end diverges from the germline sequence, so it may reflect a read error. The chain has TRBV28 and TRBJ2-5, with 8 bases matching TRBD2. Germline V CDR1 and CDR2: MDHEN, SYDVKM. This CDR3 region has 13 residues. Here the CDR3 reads CASSLLREATQYF. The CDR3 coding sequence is TGTGCCAGCAGCTTATTGCGGGAGGCGACCCAGTACTTC. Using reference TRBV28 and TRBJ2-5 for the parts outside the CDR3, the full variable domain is DVKVTQSSRYLVKRTGEKVFLECVQDMDHENMFWYRQDPGLGLRLIYFSYDVKMKEKGDIPEGYSVSREKKERFSLILESASTNQTSMYLCASSLLREATQYFGPGTRLLVL.

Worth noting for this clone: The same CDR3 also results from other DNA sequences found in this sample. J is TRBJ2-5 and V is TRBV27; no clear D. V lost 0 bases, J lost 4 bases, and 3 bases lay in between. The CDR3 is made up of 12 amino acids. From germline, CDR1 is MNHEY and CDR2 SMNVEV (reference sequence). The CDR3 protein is CASSLSGETQYF. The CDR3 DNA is TGTGCCAGCAGTTTATCAGGAGAGACCCAGTACTTC.

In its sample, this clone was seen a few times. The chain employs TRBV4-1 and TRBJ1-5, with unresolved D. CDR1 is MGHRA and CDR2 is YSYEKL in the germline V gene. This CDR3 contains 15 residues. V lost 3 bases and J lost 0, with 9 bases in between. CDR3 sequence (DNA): TGCGCCAGCAGCCAGGCAGCGATTAGCAATCAGCCCCAGCATTTT. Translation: CASSQAAISNQPQHF.

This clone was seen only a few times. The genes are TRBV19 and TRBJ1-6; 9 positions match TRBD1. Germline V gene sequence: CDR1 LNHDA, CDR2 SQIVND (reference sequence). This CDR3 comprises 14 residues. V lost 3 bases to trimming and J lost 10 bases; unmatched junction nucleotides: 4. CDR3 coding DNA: TGTGCCAGTAGTATGTGGACAGGGGAATCACCCCTCCACTTT. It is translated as CASSMWTGESPLHF.